These 32 T cell receptor beta chains were all obtained from the same sample, sequenced in a study of T cell changes during pregnancy in multiple sclerosis. Profiling relied on immunoSEQ multiplex PCR, and the TCRdb table lists in-frame clones only, not all of them. The sample has about 77,000 clones, about 92% seen once; the top ten hold around 2.6%. The specimen comprised peripheral blood, sampled after pregnancy. These TCRs come from a female donor in good health, enrolled as a control in a pregnancy study.

This clone is a singleton in its sample. The chain carries TRBV27 and TRBJ2-7; weak D call: TRBD2 (6 bases). CDR3 length equals 14 residues. V dropped 0 bases and J dropped 4 bases, with 10 bases sitting between them. The germline V gene has CDR1 MNHEY and CDR2 SMNVEV (reference sequence). This CDR3 is CASSLSIGGYEQYF. DNA for the CDR3: TGTGCCAGCAGTTTATCGATTGGAGGGTACGAGCAGTACTTC.

This chain links TRBV7-8 with TRBJ2-3, with a tentative D call TRBD2 (6 bases). CDR1 is SGHVS and CDR2 is FQNEAQ in the germline V gene. The CDR3 length is 16 residues. V lost 1 base and J 4 bases, leaving 15 bases between the germline ends. The CDR3, as DNA: TGTGCCAGCAGCTTAGTGGGCGGCGGGATGGCAGATACGCAGTATTTT. Amino acid sequence: CASSLVGGGMADTQYF. The full variable domain, its missing parts supplied by reference TRBV7-8 and TRBJ2-3, is GAGVSQSPRYKVAKRGQDVALRCDPISGHVSLFWYQQALGQGPEFLTYFQNEAQLDKSGLPSDRFFAERPEGSVSTLKIQRTQQEDSAVYLCASSLVGGGMADTQYFGPGTRLTVL.

The gene calls are TRBV7-9 and TRBJ2-1, with 10 bases that match TRBD1. After removal of 4 bases from V and 1 base from J, the junction contained 10 bases not matched to a gene. Germline V lookup: CDR1 SEHNR, CDR2 FQNEAQ (reference sequence). This CDR3 region has 18 residues. The CDR3 reads CASSWNRGQGPSYNEQFF. The CDR3 nucleotides are TGTGCCAGCAGCTGGAACCGGGGACAGGGGCCTTCCTACAATGAGCAGTTCTTC.

The V gene is TRBV5-1, the J gene TRBJ2-5, with D possibly matching TRBD2 (5 bases). Germline V gene lookup returns CDR1 SGHRS and CDR2 YFSETQ. The CDR3 is 14 amino acids. The V end was cut by 3 bases, the J end by 5 bases, with 14 bases between. The CDR3 here is CASSSGLSAETQYF. The DNA for the CDR3 is TGCGCCAGCAGCTCAGGACTCTCCGCGGAGACCCAGTACTTC.

The V call is TRBV15, the J call TRBJ2-7, with D uncertain. CDR3 length: 14 amino acids. The germline gives CDR1 LNHNV, CDR2 YYDKDF (reference sequence). V lost 1 base and J lost 6, with 13 bases in between. The CDR3 loop is CATSRGSMLVEQYF. The CDR3 coding sequence is TGTGCCACCAGCAGAGGATCTATGCTAGTCGAGCAGTACTTC.

The rearrangement joins TRBV6-5 to TRBJ2-1; tentative D call: TRBD2 (5 bases). The CDR3 has 12 amino acids. V shed 2 bases and J shed 7 bases, with 6 bases lying between them. Germline V lookup: CDR1 MNHEY, CDR2 SVGAGI. In nucleotides, the CDR3 is TGTGCCAGCAGTTACCGGGGTAATGAGCAGTTCTTC. Its translation is CASSYRGNEQFF.

The J gene is TRBJ2-7, the V gene TRBV13, with D possibly TRBD2 on 5 matching bases. CDR1 and CDR2 from the germline V gene are PRHDT and FYEKMQ (reference sequence). Trimming took 4 bases from V and 4 from J, leaving 17 bases between them. CDR3 size: 15 residues. Here the CDR3 reads CASSSRTRGNYEQYF. The CDR3 DNA sequence: TGTGCCAGCAGCTCAAGGACTCGGGGAAATTACGAGCAGTACTTC. The variable domain in full, with the rest retrieved from reference TRBV13 and TRBJ2-7, is AAGVIQSPRHLIKEKRETATLKCYPIPRHDTVYWYQQGPGQDPQFLISFYEKMQSDKGSIPDRFSAQQFSDYHSELNMSSLELGDSALYFCASSSRTRGNYEQYFGPGTRLTVT.

This chain connects TRBV30 to TRBJ1-5, with D unclear. The CDR3 sequence is 13 residues long. V shed 4 bases and J shed 4 bases, with 11 bases lying between them. Germline V gene lookup returns CDR1 GTSNPN and CDR2 SVGIG (reference sequence). CDR3 sequence: CAWNQSPNQPQHF. The CDR3 DNA follows: TGTGCCTGGAACCAAAGCCCGAATCAGCCCCAGCATTTT. The full variable domain, rest sourced from reference TRBV30 and TRBJ1-5, is SQTIHQWPATLVQPVGSPLSLECTVEGTSNPNLYWYRQAAGRGLQLLFYSVGIGQISSEVPQNLSASRPQDRQFILSSKKLLLSDSGFYLCAWNQSPNQPQHFGDGTRLSIL.

In this sample, this clone turned up once. The rearrangement joins TRBV10-3 to TRBJ2-1, with 9 bases matching TRBD2. This CDR3 has 16 residues. V shed 4 bases and J 1 base; nucleotides not matched to a gene: 5. Germline lookup yields CDR1 ENHRY and CDR2 SYGVKD. This CDR3 reads CAISGSSGRSYNEQFF. DNA for the CDR3: TGTGCCATCAGTGGGTCCAGCGGGAGGTCCTACAATGAGCAGTTCTTC.

This chain uses TRBV5-1 with TRBJ2-1, with TRBD2 identical over 12 bases. CDR1 SGHRS and CDR2 YFSETQ come from the germline V gene. J was trimmed by 7 bases and V by 3 bases; bases with no gene match: 8. The CDR3 is made up of 16 amino acids. CDR3 bases: TGCGCCAGCAGCTCAACCCCGACTAGCGGGAGTAATGAGCAGTTCTTC. As protein: CASSSTPTSGSNEQFF.

The V gene is TRBV5-1, the J gene TRBJ2-3; 10 nucleotides match TRBD2. Germline lookup yields CDR1 SGHRS and CDR2 YFSETQ. CDR3 length: 17 residues. V dropped 2 bases and J dropped 6; count of bases not matched to a gene: 12. CDR3 DNA sequence: TGCGCCAGCAGCTTTTCTCGACTAGCGGGCGGGGTGGATACGCAGTATTTT. Its protein product is CASSFSRLAGGVDTQYF.

The rearrangement uses TRBV5-1 and TRBJ1-6; TRBD1 agrees at 7 bases. Germline CDR1 reads SGHRS; CDR2 reads YFSETQ. Germline trimming cut 3 bases from V and 13 bases from J; bases unmatched to any gene: 10. This CDR3 contains 14 residues. DNA for the CDR3: TGCGCCAGCAGCTCCGGACAGGACACGCGGCCCCTCCACTTT. Translated: CASSSGQDTRPLHF.

This chain links TRBV5-5 with TRBJ2-5, with 8 nucleotides matching TRBD1. The germline gives CDR1 SGHKS, CDR2 YYEKEE (reference sequence). The V segment lost 6 bases and the J segment 7 bases; nucleotides outside the gene matches: 11. This CDR3 has 14 amino acids. For the CDR3, the DNA is TGTGCCAGCAATCTACAGACAGGGGACGGGACCCAGTACTTC. Translation: CASNLQTGDGTQYF.

V and J are TRBV11-2 and TRBJ2-7; TRBD2 matches 10 bases. The CDR3 consists of 17 residues. Germline V gene lookup returns CDR1 SGHAT and CDR2 FQNNGV. The J segment lost 1 base and the V segment lost 5 bases, leaving 11 bases of the junction unmatched. The CDR3, as DNA: TGTGCCAGCAGCCCACCCCCTCTAGCGGGAGATTCCTACGAGCAGTACTTC. Translated, it gives CASSPPPLAGDSYEQYF. The complete variable domain, with remaining parts taken from reference TRBV11-2 and TRBJ2-7, reads EAGVAQSPRYKIIEKRQSVAFWCNPISGHATLYWYQQILGQGPKLLIQFQNNGVVDDSQLPKDRFSAERLKGVDSTLKIQPAKLEDSAVYLCASSPPPLAGDSYEQYFGPGTRLTVT.

The rearrangement links TRBV7-2 to TRBJ2-7, with D perhaps TRBD2 (5 bases). V lost 6 bases, J lost 2 bases, and 11 bases lay in between. This CDR3 is 13 amino acids long. Germline V gene lookup returns CDR1 SGHTA and CDR2 FQGNSA. This CDR3 reads CASRSAGAYEQYF. CDR3 in DNA: TGTGCCAGCAGAAGCGCGGGCGCCTACGAGCAGTACTTC.

This clone has a single count. The chain is built from TRBV6-5 and TRBJ2-1; 8 bases line up with TRBD1. Per germline, CDR1 MNHEY and CDR2 SVGAGI. After removal of 6 bases from V and 8 bases from J, the junction contained 9 bases not matched to a gene. The CDR3 extends over 14 amino acids. CDR3 in amino acids: CASSPRTGFDEQFF. The CDR3 coding sequence is TGTGCCAGCAGCCCCCGGACAGGGTTTGATGAGCAGTTCTTC.

The chain couples TRBV7-3 to TRBJ2-3, with D tentatively TRBD2 (5 bases). The CDR3 has 14 amino acids. Germline V gene data show CDR1 as SGHTA and CDR2 as FQGTGA. Trimming pared 0 bases from V and 2 bases from J, leaving 6 bases between. This CDR3 is CASSLTLDTDTQYF. CDR3 nucleotides: TGTGCCAGCAGCTTAACACTAGACACAGATACGCAGTATTTT.

This chain uses TRBV14 with TRBJ2-5; 7 nucleotides line up with TRBD1. The CDR3 sequence is 14 residues long. Germline V gene lookup returns CDR1 SGHDN and CDR2 FVKESK. The V segment lost 4 bases and the J segment 2 bases; nucleotides outside the gene matches: 4. The CDR3, as DNA: TGTGCCAGCAGCCCGGGACAGCGTCAAGAGACCCAGTACTTC. The encoded protein is CASSPGQRQETQYF.

Only one count was recorded for this clone. The J gene is TRBJ2-2, the V gene TRBV28; tentatively, D is TRBD1 (6 bases). V was pared by 5 bases and J by 0 bases, with 13 bases between. Germline lookup yields CDR1 MDHEN and CDR2 SYDVKM. The CDR3 is made up of 16 amino acids. The CDR3, as DNA: TGTGCCAGCAGTCCCGCAGGGGCAGCGAACACCGGGGAGCTGTTTTTT. It is translated as CASSPAGAANTGELFF. The whole variable domain, filled in from reference TRBV28 and TRBJ2-2, reads DVKVTQSSRYLVKRTGEKVFLECVQDMDHENMFWYRQDPGLGLRLIYFSYDVKMKEKGDIPEGYSVSREKKERFSLILESASTNQTSMYLCASSPAGAANTGELFFGEGSRLTVL.

The chain uses TRBV2 and TRBJ2-7, with D perhaps TRBD1 (5 bases). Trimming took off 3 bases at V and 6 bases at J, with 12 bases between the two ends. Germline lookup yields CDR1 SNHLY and CDR2 FYNNEI. This CDR3 is built from 13 residues. The CDR3 nucleotides read TGTGCCAGCAGTGATTTGTTAGGGGTCGAGCAGTACTTC. Translation: CASSDLLGVEQYF.

This clone was counted between two and nine times. The J gene is TRBJ2-2, the V gene TRBV2; weak D call: TRBD2 (5 bases). Germline CDR1 SNHLY, CDR2 FYNNEI. The CDR3 sequence is 13 residues long. The V and J ends lost 6 bases and 6 bases respectively, with 11 bases between them. The CDR3 is CASRTSVSGELFF. The DNA for the CDR3 is TGTGCCAGCAGAACTAGTGTCTCCGGGGAGCTGTTTTTT.

The chain carries TRBV19 and TRBJ1-2, with 9 bases fitting TRBD1. V lost 8 bases, J lost 4 bases, and 17 bases stayed unmatched. In germline, CDR1 is LNHDA, CDR2 SQIVND (reference sequence). This CDR3 has 17 residues. The DNA of the CDR3 is TGTGCCAGTGCCAGTAGTATAACGACAGGGGGGAGCTATGGCTACACCTTC. This codes for CASASSITTGGSYGYTF.

V gene TRBV18 combines with J gene TRBJ1-1; weak D call: TRBD1 (5 bases). V was clipped by 1 base and J by 4 bases, with 10 bases between them. CDR1 is KGHSH and CDR2 is LQKENI in the germline V gene. This CDR3 comprises 14 residues. Here the CDR3 DNA reads TGTGCCAGCTCACCACTGCAGGGAAGCACTGAAGCTTTCTTT. Translation gives CASSPLQGSTEAFF.

V and J are TRBV30 and TRBJ1-2; D is undetermined. Trimming took off 5 bases at V and 2 bases at J, with 9 bases between the two ends. Germline V gene data show CDR1 as GTSNPN and CDR2 as SVGIG (reference sequence). The CDR3 has 12 amino acids. CDR3 residues: CAWAGLNYGYTF. CDR3 bases: TGTGCCTGGGCAGGTTTAAACTATGGCTACACCTTC.

The chain combines TRBV11-2 with TRBJ2-2, with D perhaps TRBD1 (5 bases). V was clipped by 6 bases and J by 0 bases, with 8 bases between them. The CDR3 sequence is 14 residues long. Looked up from germline, CDR1 is SGHAT and CDR2 is FQNNGV. The CDR3 bases are TGTGCCAGCAGGTTGACAGCGAACACCGGGGAGCTGTTTTTT. Translated: CASRLTANTGELFF.

This chain links TRBV6-5 with TRBJ1-1; 8 positions agree with TRBD1. CDR3 length: 15 residues. The trim removed 6 bases at V and 3 bases at J, leaving 9 bases unmatched. The germline V gene has CDR1 MNHEY and CDR2 SVGAGI. The CDR3 region has the DNA TGTGCCAGCAGGAGGACAGGGTATGGACACACTGAAGCTTTCTTT. Translated: CASRRTGYGHTEAFF.

The rearrangement uses TRBV4-2 and TRBJ2-7; no reliable D call. This CDR3 is 15 amino acids long. Between the trimmed V and J ends, which lost 1 base and 2 bases, there was a span of 12 bases. Germline CDR1 is LGHNA and CDR2 is YNFKEQ. CDR3 protein: CASSQGSYPTYEQYF. CDR3 bases: TGTGCCAGCAGCCAAGGGTCCTACCCCACCTACGAGCAGTACTTC.

The count of this clone is one. The J gene is TRBJ2-3, the V gene TRBV5-1; 9 nucleotides align to TRBD2. Germline-derived CDR1 and CDR2 are SGHRS and YFSETQ. The J segment lost 4 bases and the V segment lost 6 bases, leaving 15 bases of the junction unmatched. This CDR3 is 17 amino acids long. Here the CDR3 reads CASTRTGVAGGPDTQYF. The CDR3 nucleotides read TGCGCCAGCACGAGGACTGGTGTGGCGGGGGGGCCAGATACGCAGTATTTT.

V is TRBV4-1 and J is TRBJ2-1; D unresolved. The ends were cut back, 4 bases at V and 2 bases at J, with 6 bases in the middle. This CDR3 has 13 amino acids. Germline assignment: CDR1 MGHRA and CDR2 YSYEKL. The CDR3 loop is CASSPGPYNEQFF. CDR3 sequence (DNA): TGCGCCAGCAGCCCGGGTCCCTACAATGAGCAGTTCTTC.

This chain joins TRBV7-9 and TRBJ1-2, with 9 positions matching TRBD1. The germline CDR1 and CDR2 sequences are SEHNR and FQNEAQ (reference sequence). This CDR3 has 16 amino acids. The trim removed 5 bases at V and 3 bases at J, leaving 10 bases unmatched. CDR3 coding DNA: TGTGCCAGCAGCGCATCGCCGGGACAGGGTTACTATGGCTACACCTTC. Its protein product is CASSASPGQGYYGYTF. Filled out from reference TRBV7-9 and TRBJ1-2, the complete variable domain reads DTGVSQNPRHKITKRGQNVTFRCDPISEHNRLYWYRQTLGQGPEFLTYFQNEAQLEKSRLLSDRFSAERPKGSFSTLEIQRTEQGDSAMYLCASSASPGQGYYGYTFGSGTRLTVV.

J is TRBJ1-4 and V is TRBV27; D is ambiguous. This CDR3 region has 14 residues. The V end lost 5 bases, the J end lost 5 bases, and 12 bases lay between the germline ends. The germline gives CDR1 MNHEY, CDR2 SMNVEV (reference sequence). The DNA for the CDR3 is TGTGCCAGCAGTCCAGACGGGAGAAATGAAAAACTGTTTTTT. It yields the protein CASSPDGRNEKLFF.

The chain is built from TRBV7-9 and TRBJ1-4, with 7 bases that match TRBD1. Germline CDR1 reads SEHNR; CDR2 reads FQNEAQ (reference sequence). Unmatched junction bases numbered 9, after V lost 7 bases and J lost 7 bases. CDR3 length: 14 residues. The CDR3: CASTTTGYSEKLFF. The CDR3 DNA follows: TGTGCCAGCACAACGACAGGGTACAGTGAAAAACTGTTTTTT.